The rows below give T cell receptor beta chains drawn from one sample of a study of memory CD4+ T cells and cytomegalovirus serostatus. Measured with immunoSEQ multiplex PCR; TCRdb has only the in-frame clones, and not every one. The table shows about 48,000 clones, with around 80% occurring only once. The sample was memory CD4+ T cells from blood. These TCRs come from an adult in good health and CMV-seronegative. Each CDR3 is given with its conserved first and last residue. Each record gives: J gene, clone size, V gene, D gene, CDR3 protein, CDR3 DNA. D genes are given only for firm matches. Only some rows state a clone size, as once, few, many or a class for expanded clones.

j_call: TRBJ2-7; clone_size: .; v_call: TRBV7-6; d_call: TRBD1; cdr3_aa: CASSRDRGRFEQYF; cdr3_nt: TGTGCCAGCAGCCGCGACAGGGGGCGCTTCGAGCAGTACTTC
j_call: TRBJ1-5; clone_size: .; v_call: TRBV7-6; d_call: .; cdr3_aa: CASSLATGSNQPQHF; cdr3_nt: TGTGCCAGCAGCTTAGCCACTGGGTCCAATCAGCCCCAGCATTTT
j_call: TRBJ1-1; clone_size: .; v_call: TRBV5-1; d_call: TRBD1; cdr3_aa: CASSLGGQGDTEAFF; cdr3_nt: TGCGCCAGCAGCTTGGGGGGCCAGGGGGACACTGAAGCTTTCTTT
j_call: TRBJ2-4; clone_size: .; v_call: TRBV11-2; d_call: .; cdr3_aa: CASSSEARAKNIQYF; cdr3_nt: TGTGCCAGCAGCTCCGAAGCCCGAGCCAAAAACATTCAGTACTTC
j_call: TRBJ2-5; clone_size: .; v_call: TRBV5-4; d_call: .; cdr3_aa: CASSLGGASDETQYF; cdr3_nt: TGTGCCAGCAGCTTGGGGGGAGCGAGTGACGAGACCCAGTACTTC
j_call: TRBJ2-5; clone_size: .; v_call: TRBV2; d_call: TRBD2; cdr3_aa: CASRSGPGGPSETQYF; cdr3_nt: TGTGCCAGCAGATCGGGTCCGGGGGGGCCGAGCGAGACCCAGTACTTC
j_call: TRBJ1-2; clone_size: .; v_call: TRBV2; d_call: TRBD1; cdr3_aa: CASSRRTGEHGYTF; cdr3_nt: TGTGCCAGCAGCCGAAGGACAGGGGAGCATGGCTACACCTTC
j_call: TRBJ2-7; clone_size: few; v_call: TRBV10-2; d_call: .; cdr3_aa: CASSDGSPGLREQYF; cdr3_nt: TGCGCCAGCAGTGACGGTTCTCCCGGGCTCCGAGAGCAGTACTTC
j_call: TRBJ1-2; clone_size: .; v_call: TRBV4-1; d_call: .; cdr3_aa: CASSGSNLRYGYTF; cdr3_nt: TGCGCCAGCAGCGGGAGCAATCTACGCTATGGCTACACCTTC
j_call: TRBJ1-1; clone_size: .; v_call: TRBV29-1; d_call: .; cdr3_aa: CSVAPGTGNTEAFF; cdr3_nt: TGCAGCGTGGCCCCCGGGACGGGGAACACTGAAGCTTTCTTT
j_call: TRBJ2-3; clone_size: few; v_call: TRBV5-1; d_call: TRBD2; cdr3_aa: CASALGGLAGSDTQYF; cdr3_nt: TGCGCCAGCGCCCTTGGCGGTCTAGCGGGATCAGATACGCAGTATTTT
j_call: TRBJ2-3; clone_size: .; v_call: TRBV7-6; d_call: TRBD1; cdr3_aa: CASSLASGTGVDTQYF; cdr3_nt: TGTGCCAGCAGCCTAGCCTCGGGGACAGGGGTTGATACGCAGTATTTT
j_call: TRBJ1-2; clone_size: .; v_call: TRBV12-2; d_call: .; cdr3_aa: CASRLETRGPLNYGYTF; cdr3_nt: TGTGCAAGTCGCTTAGAGACGCGGGGTCCCCTTAACTATGGCTACACCTTC
j_call: TRBJ2-1; clone_size: few; v_call: TRBV6-5; d_call: .; cdr3_aa: CASSLYNEQFF; cdr3_nt: TGTGCCAGCAGCCTATACAATGAGCAGTTCTTC
j_call: TRBJ2-7; clone_size: once; v_call: TRBV18; d_call: TRBD1; cdr3_aa: CASSSSGDRGNEQYF; cdr3_nt: TGTGCCAGCTCATCATCCGGAGACAGGGGGAACGAGCAGTACTTC
j_call: TRBJ2-3; clone_size: .; v_call: TRBV5-1; d_call: TRBD1; cdr3_aa: CASSLAFGQGADTQYF; cdr3_nt: TGCGCCAGCAGCTTGGCGTTCGGACAGGGTGCAGATACGCAGTATTTT
j_call: TRBJ2-5; clone_size: .; v_call: TRBV12-5; d_call: TRBD1; cdr3_aa: CASGLGTGLETQYF; cdr3_nt: TGTGCTAGTGGTTTGGGGACAGGGTTAGAGACCCAGTACTTC
j_call: TRBJ1-6; clone_size: .; v_call: TRBV5-1; d_call: .; cdr3_aa: CASSDYTGTLNSPLHF; cdr3_nt: TGCGCCAGCAGCGATTATACCGGGACACTAAATTCACCCCTCCACTTT
j_call: TRBJ2-1; clone_size: .; v_call: TRBV7-2; d_call: TRBD2; cdr3_aa: CASSAISGASYNEQFF; cdr3_nt: TGTGCCAGCAGCGCGATAAGCGGGGCCTCCTACAATGAGCAGTTCTTC
j_call: TRBJ2-3; clone_size: .; v_call: TRBV5-4; d_call: .; cdr3_aa: CASSLDSTDTQYF; cdr3_nt: TGTGCCAGCAGCTTGGACAGCACAGATACGCAGTATTTT
j_call: TRBJ2-7; clone_size: few; v_call: TRBV7-9; d_call: .; cdr3_aa: CASSSGTPPYEQYF; cdr3_nt: TGTGCCAGCAGCTCGGGGACTCCGCCCTACGAGCAGTACTTC
j_call: TRBJ2-2; clone_size: .; v_call: TRBV2; d_call: TRBD1; cdr3_aa: CASREQGIETGELFF; cdr3_nt: TGTGCCAGCAGGGAACAGGGGATTGAGACCGGGGAGCTGTTTTTT
j_call: TRBJ2-7; clone_size: .; v_call: TRBV5-6; d_call: .; cdr3_aa: CASSLGRGQVVSF; cdr3_nt: TGTGCCAGCAGCTTGGGCAGGGGCCAGGTTGTATCCTTC
j_call: TRBJ1-4; clone_size: .; v_call: TRBV5-1; d_call: .; cdr3_aa: CASSSGDGEKLFF; cdr3_nt: TGCGCCAGCAGCTCTGGGGACGGTGAAAAACTGTTTTTT
j_call: TRBJ2-3; clone_size: .; v_call: TRBV9; d_call: .; cdr3_aa: CASSVAQDTQYF; cdr3_nt: TGTGCCAGCAGCGTAGCCCAGGATACGCAGTATTTT
j_call: TRBJ1-1; clone_size: .; v_call: TRBV28; d_call: .; cdr3_aa: CASTVSGTTEAFF; cdr3_nt: TGTGCCAGCACAGTTTCCGGGACCACTGAAGCTTTCTTT
j_call: TRBJ2-3; clone_size: .; v_call: TRBV19; d_call: TRBD2; cdr3_aa: CASSIVAGGPPGTDTQYF; cdr3_nt: TGTGCCAGTAGTATAGTAGCGGGAGGGCCCCCGGGCACAGATACGCAGTATTTT
j_call: TRBJ2-7; clone_size: .; v_call: TRBV6-1; d_call: .; cdr3_aa: CASLTGAGRSYEQYF; cdr3_nt: TGTGCCAGCCTTACAGGGGCCGGGAGAAGCTACGAGCAGTACTTC
j_call: TRBJ1-2; clone_size: .; v_call: TRBV5-4; d_call: .; cdr3_aa: CASSPGGLAPYGYTF; cdr3_nt: TGTGCCAGCAGCCCTGGGGGCCTCGCCCCCTATGGCTACACCTTC
j_call: TRBJ2-3; clone_size: few; v_call: TRBV7-2; d_call: .; cdr3_aa: CASSFGGPRTDTQYF; cdr3_nt: TGTGCCAGCAGCTTCGGAGGCCCACGCACAGATACGCAGTATTTT
j_call: TRBJ2-1; clone_size: few; v_call: TRBV5-8; d_call: .; cdr3_aa: CASSRDPYNEQFF; cdr3_nt: TGTGCCAGCAGCCGGGACCCCTACAATGAGCAGTTCTTC
j_call: TRBJ2-5; clone_size: .; v_call: TRBV5-4; d_call: .; cdr3_aa: CASSLDTGETQYF; cdr3_nt: TGTGCCAGCAGCTTGGACACAGGAGAGACCCAGTACTTC
j_call: TRBJ2-5; clone_size: .; v_call: TRBV6-1; d_call: .; cdr3_aa: CASMEGETQYF; cdr3_nt: TGTGCCAGCATGGAGGGAGAGACCCAGTACTTC
j_call: TRBJ2-1; clone_size: .; v_call: TRBV5-1; d_call: TRBD2; cdr3_aa: CASSRELAGVTGEQFF; cdr3_nt: TGCGCCAGCAGCCGTGAACTAGCGGGGGTTACGGGTGAGCAGTTCTTC
j_call: TRBJ2-7; clone_size: .; v_call: TRBV28; d_call: TRBD2; cdr3_aa: CASSGDASGYEQYF; cdr3_nt: TGTGCCAGCAGTGGGGATGCTAGCGGCTACGAGCAGTACTTC
j_call: TRBJ2-7; clone_size: .; v_call: TRBV30; d_call: .; cdr3_aa: CAWRKASSYEQYF; cdr3_nt: TGTGCCTGGAGGAAAGCGAGCTCCTACGAGCAGTACTTC
j_call: TRBJ2-7; clone_size: .; v_call: TRBV5-6; d_call: .; cdr3_aa: CASSSLDSYEQYF; cdr3_nt: TGTGCCAGCAGCTCCCTTGACAGCTACGAGCAGTACTTC
j_call: TRBJ2-3; clone_size: .; v_call: TRBV27; d_call: .; cdr3_aa: CASSLRATDTQYF; cdr3_nt: TGTGCCAGCAGTTTAAGGGCGACAGATACGCAGTATTTT
j_call: TRBJ1-6; clone_size: medium-sized; v_call: TRBV9; d_call: .; cdr3_aa: CASSFGQLYNSPLHF; cdr3_nt: TGTGCCAGCAGCTTCGGACAACTCTATAATTCACCCCTCCACTTT
j_call: TRBJ1-2; clone_size: .; v_call: TRBV19; d_call: TRBD1; cdr3_aa: CASTIPNRDSYGYTF; cdr3_nt: TGTGCCAGTACCATACCTAATCGGGACAGCTATGGCTACACCTTC
j_call: TRBJ2-1; clone_size: .; v_call: TRBV7-8; d_call: .; cdr3_aa: CASSGQIYNEQFF; cdr3_nt: TGTGCCAGCAGCGGTCAAATTTACAATGAGCAGTTCTTC
j_call: TRBJ1-1; clone_size: .; v_call: TRBV4-2; d_call: .; cdr3_aa: CASSQLTENTEAFF; cdr3_nt: TGTGCCAGCAGCCAACTGACGGAGAACACTGAAGCTTTCTTT
j_call: TRBJ1-4; clone_size: .; v_call: TRBV6-6; d_call: .; cdr3_aa: CASGGTLNEKLFF; cdr3_nt: TGTGCCAGCGGCGGGACCCTTAATGAAAAACTGTTTTTT
j_call: TRBJ1-1; clone_size: .; v_call: TRBV6-5; d_call: TRBD1; cdr3_aa: CAVRDRKVGTEAFF; cdr3_nt: TGTGCCGTCCGGGACAGGAAGGTTGGCACTGAAGCTTTCTTT
j_call: TRBJ1-2; clone_size: .; v_call: TRBV11-1; d_call: .; cdr3_aa: CASSLDHNRENYGYTF; cdr3_nt: TGTGCCAGCAGCTTAGACCATAACAGGGAGAACTATGGCTACACCTTC
j_call: TRBJ1-5; clone_size: .; v_call: TRBV2; d_call: .; cdr3_aa: CASSVGGGNQPQHF; cdr3_nt: TGTGCCAGCAGTGTTGGGGGGGGGAATCAGCCCCAGCATTTT
j_call: TRBJ1-1; clone_size: .; v_call: TRBV30; d_call: .; cdr3_aa: CAWSPRRGEAFF; cdr3_nt: TGTGCCTGGAGTCCTCGCCGGGGTGAAGCTTTCTTT
j_call: TRBJ2-7; clone_size: .; v_call: TRBV5-1; d_call: TRBD1; cdr3_aa: CASSIQGSSYEQYF; cdr3_nt: TGCGCCAGCAGCATACAGGGGAGCTCCTACGAGCAGTACTTC
j_call: TRBJ2-5; clone_size: .; v_call: TRBV10-3; d_call: .; cdr3_aa: CAISESRGNQETQYF; cdr3_nt: TGTGCCATCAGTGAGTCACGGGGTAACCAAGAGACCCAGTACTTC
j_call: TRBJ1-1; clone_size: .; v_call: TRBV5-4; d_call: .; cdr3_aa: CASSLSLLNTEAFF; cdr3_nt: TGTGCCAGCAGCCTTTCTTTACTGAACACTGAAGCTTTCTTT